The clone carrying this T cell receptor (beta chain) appeared many times. Its specificity is not known. Authors' methods: To classify distant metastasis in papillary thyroid cancer, a model was built from CDR3 differences across clinicopathological groups. Using MiXCR, TCRdb reanalyzed the PCR reads. TCRdb's processing, not the authors' own work, is the source of the V and J calls. The data contain 20,000 to 30,000 clones, roughly 13% of them singletons. Thyroid surgery had not been preceded by any treatment in any patient. Between the trimmed V and J ends, which lost 0 bases and 4 bases, there was a span of 9 bases. The CDR3 covers 14 residues. The sample is drawn from a study of metastatic and nonmetastatic thyroid tumors. Study-level background: Repertoires were compared across blood and tumor or nodule tissue from malignant and benign thyroid patients. Findings and limits, study-wide: Malignant thyroid tumors reportedly exceeded benign nodules significantly in TCR beta diversity, with the difference appearing in blood and tumor.

Sequenced: blood. The chain has TRBV12-3 or TRBV12-4 and TRBJ1-1, with D unresolved. The receptor was derived from a female donor with papillary thyroid cancer or a benign thyroid nodule (not recorded which). Some clones in this sample may be carry-over from other donors' samples. Here the CDR3 reads CASSLASGVTEAFF. The CDR3 DNA reads TGTGCCAGCAGTTTAGCGTCCGGAGTCACTGAAGCTTTCTTT.